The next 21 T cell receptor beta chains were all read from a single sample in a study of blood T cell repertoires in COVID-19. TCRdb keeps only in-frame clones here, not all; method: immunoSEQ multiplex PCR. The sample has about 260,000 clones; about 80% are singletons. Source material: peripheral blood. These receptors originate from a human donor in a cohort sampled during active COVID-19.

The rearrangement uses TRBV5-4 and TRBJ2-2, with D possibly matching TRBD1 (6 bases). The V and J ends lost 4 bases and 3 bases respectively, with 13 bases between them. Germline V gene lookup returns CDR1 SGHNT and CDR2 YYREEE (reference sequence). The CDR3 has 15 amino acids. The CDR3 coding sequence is TGTGCCAGCAGCCCGCGACAGGCTGACACCGGGGAGCTGTTTTTT. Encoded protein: CASSPRQADTGELFF.

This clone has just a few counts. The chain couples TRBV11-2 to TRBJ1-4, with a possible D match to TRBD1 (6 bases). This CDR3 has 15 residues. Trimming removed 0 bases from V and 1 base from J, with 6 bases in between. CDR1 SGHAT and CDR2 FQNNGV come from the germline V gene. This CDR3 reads CASSLETGTNEKLFF. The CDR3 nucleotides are TGTGCCAGCAGCTTAGAGACAGGAACTAATGAAAAACTGTTTTTT.

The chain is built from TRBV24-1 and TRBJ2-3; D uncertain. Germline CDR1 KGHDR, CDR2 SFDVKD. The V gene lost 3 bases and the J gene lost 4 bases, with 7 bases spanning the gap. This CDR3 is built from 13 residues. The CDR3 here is CATSDGSPDTQYF. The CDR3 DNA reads TGTGCCACCAGTGATGGCTCCCCAGATACGCAGTATTTT.

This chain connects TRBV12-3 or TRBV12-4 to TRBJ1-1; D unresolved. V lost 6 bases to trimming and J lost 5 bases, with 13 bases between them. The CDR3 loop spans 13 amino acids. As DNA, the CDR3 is TGTGCCAGCAGCCGAATACTAGGGACTGAAGCTTTCTTT. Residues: CASSRILGTEAFF.

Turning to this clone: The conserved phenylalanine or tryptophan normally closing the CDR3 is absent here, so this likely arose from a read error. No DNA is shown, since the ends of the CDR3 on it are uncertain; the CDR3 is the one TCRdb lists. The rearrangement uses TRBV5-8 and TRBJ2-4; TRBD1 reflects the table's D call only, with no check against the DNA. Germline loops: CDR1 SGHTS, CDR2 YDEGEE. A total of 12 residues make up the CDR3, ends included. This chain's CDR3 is CASSPDRDRVML.

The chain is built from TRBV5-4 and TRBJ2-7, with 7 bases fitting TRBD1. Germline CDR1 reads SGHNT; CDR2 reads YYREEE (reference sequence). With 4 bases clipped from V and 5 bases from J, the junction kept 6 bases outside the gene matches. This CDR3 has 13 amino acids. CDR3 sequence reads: CASSMTGFDEQYF. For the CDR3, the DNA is TGTGCCAGCAGCATGACAGGGTTCGACGAGCAGTACTTC.

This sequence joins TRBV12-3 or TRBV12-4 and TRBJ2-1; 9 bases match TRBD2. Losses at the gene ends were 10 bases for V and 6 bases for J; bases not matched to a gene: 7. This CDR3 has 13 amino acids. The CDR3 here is CATQVTSGNEQFF. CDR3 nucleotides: TGTGCCACCCAAGTGACTAGCGGCAATGAGCAGTTCTTC.

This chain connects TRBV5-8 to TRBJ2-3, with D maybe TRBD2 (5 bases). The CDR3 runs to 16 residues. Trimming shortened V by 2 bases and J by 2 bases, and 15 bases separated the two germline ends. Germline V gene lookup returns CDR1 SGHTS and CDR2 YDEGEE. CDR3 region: CASSFQDSVITDTQYF. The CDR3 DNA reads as TGTGCCAGCAGCTTTCAAGATAGCGTCATCACAGATACGCAGTATTTT.

In DNA form, the CDR3 reads TGTGCCAGCAGCTCATTACTACCCGGGGATGAGCAGTTCTTC. It encodes CASSSLLPGDEQFF. This rearrangement joins TRBV3-1 (or the pseudogene TRBV3-2) to TRBJ2-1, with D perhaps matching TRBD2 (5 bases). The CDR3 extends over 14 amino acids. Germline V gives CDR1 LGHDT, CDR2 YNNKEL (reference sequence). Trimming took off 5 bases at V and 8 bases at J, with 16 bases between the two ends.

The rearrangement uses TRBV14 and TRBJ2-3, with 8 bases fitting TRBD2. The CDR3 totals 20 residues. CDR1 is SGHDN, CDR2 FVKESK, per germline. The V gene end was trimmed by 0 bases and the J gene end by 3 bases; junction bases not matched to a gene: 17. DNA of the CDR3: TGTGCCAGCAGCCAAGATCGAATCGGCGGGAGCGGGAGATTTACAGATACGCAGTATTTT. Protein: CASSQDRIGGSGRFTDTQYF.

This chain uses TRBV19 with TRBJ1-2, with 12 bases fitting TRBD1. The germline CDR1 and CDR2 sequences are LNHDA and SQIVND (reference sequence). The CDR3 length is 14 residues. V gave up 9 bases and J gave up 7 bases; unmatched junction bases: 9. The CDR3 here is CASETGTGGVGYTF. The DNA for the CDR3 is TGTGCCAGCGAAACCGGGACAGGGGGCGTTGGCTACACCTTC.

The CDR3 here is CASSLDRGRQETQYF. CDR3 bases: TGTGCCAGCAGCTTGGACAGGGGGCGTCAAGAGACCCAGTACTTC. The chain carries TRBV5-4 and TRBJ2-5; 9 bases are a match to TRBD1. The CDR3 is 15 residues long. CDR1 and CDR2 from the germline V gene are SGHNT and YYREEE (reference sequence). J lost 2 bases, V lost 0 bases, and 2 bases had no gene match.

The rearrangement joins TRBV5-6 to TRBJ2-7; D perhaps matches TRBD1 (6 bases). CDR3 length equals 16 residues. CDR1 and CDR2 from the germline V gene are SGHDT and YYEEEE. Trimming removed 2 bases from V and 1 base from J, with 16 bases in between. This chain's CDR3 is CASSFSRGTGSYEQYF. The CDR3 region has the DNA TGTGCCAGCAGCTTCTCCAGGGGAACGGGATCCTACGAGCAGTACTTC.

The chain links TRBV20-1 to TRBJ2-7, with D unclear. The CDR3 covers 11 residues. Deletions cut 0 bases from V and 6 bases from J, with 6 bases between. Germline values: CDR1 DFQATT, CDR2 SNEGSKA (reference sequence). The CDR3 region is CSARDQAEQYF. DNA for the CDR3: TGCAGTGCTAGAGATCAGGCCGAGCAGTACTTC.

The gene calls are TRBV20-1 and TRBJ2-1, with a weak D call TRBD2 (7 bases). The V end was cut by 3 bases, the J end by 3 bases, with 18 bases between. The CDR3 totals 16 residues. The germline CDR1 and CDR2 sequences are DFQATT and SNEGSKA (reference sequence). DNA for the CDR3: TGCAGTGCTAGTTCCCCCCCGGGGGGACACTACAATGAGCAGTTCTTC. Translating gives CSASSPPGGHYNEQFF.

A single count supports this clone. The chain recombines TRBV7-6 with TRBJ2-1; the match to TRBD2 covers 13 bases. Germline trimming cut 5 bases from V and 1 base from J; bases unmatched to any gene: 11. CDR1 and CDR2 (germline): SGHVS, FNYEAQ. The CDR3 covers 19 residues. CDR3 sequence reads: CASSHLTSGRRMSYNEQFF. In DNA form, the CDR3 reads TGTGCCAGCAGCCACTTGACTAGCGGGAGGAGAATGTCCTACAATGAGCAGTTCTTC.

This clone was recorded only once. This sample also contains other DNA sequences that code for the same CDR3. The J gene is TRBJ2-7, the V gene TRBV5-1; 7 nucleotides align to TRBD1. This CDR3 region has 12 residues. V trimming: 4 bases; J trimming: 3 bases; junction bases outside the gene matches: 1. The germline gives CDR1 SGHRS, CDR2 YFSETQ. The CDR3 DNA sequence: TGCGCCAGCAGCAGGGACAGCTACGAGCAGTACTTC. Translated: CASSRDSYEQYF.

CDR3 DNA: TGCGCCAGCAGATTTGCAGCGGGCCGCACAGATACGCAGTATTTT. It yields the protein CASRFAAGRTDTQYF. The V and J genes are TRBV10-2 and TRBJ2-3, with D perhaps TRBD2 (6 bases). This CDR3 spans 15 amino acids. The germline CDR1 and CDR2 sequences are WSHSY and SAAADI. V lost 6 bases, J lost 1 base, and 14 bases lay in between.

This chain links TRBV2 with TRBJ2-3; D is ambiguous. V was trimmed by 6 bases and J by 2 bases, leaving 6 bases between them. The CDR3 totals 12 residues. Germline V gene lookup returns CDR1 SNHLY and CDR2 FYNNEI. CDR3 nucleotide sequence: TGTGCCAGCAGGATACACACAGATACGCAGTATTTT. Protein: CASRIHTDTQYF.

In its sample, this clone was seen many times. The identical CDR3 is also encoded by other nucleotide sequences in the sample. CDR3 loop: CASSQDYRGASYEQYF. The CDR3 nucleotides read TGTGCCAGCAGCCAAGATTACAGGGGAGCCTCCTACGAGCAGTACTTC. The chain combines TRBV3-1 (or the pseudogene TRBV3-2) with TRBJ2-7; 7 bases map to TRBD1. Trimming took 0 bases from V and 0 from J; bases not matched to a gene: 5. Germline V gives CDR1 LGHDT, CDR2 YNNKEL (reference sequence). The length of the CDR3 is 16 residues.

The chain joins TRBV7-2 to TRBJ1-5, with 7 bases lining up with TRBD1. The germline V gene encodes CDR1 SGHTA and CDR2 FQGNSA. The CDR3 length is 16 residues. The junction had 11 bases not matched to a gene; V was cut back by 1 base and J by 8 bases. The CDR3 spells CASSLGGTGAGEPQHF. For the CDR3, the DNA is TGTGCCAGCAGCTTAGGAGGAACAGGGGCAGGGGAGCCCCAGCATTTT.